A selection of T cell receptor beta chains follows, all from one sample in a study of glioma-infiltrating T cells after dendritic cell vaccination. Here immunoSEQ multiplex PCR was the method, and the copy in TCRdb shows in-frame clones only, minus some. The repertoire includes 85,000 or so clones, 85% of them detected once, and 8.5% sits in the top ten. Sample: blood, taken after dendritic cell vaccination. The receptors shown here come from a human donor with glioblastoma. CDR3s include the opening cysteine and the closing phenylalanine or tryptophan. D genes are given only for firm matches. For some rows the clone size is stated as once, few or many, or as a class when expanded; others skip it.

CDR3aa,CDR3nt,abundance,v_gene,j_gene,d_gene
CASSLYGTSGLYEQYF,TGTGCCAGCAGTTTATATGGGACTAGCGGGCTTTACGAGCAGTACTTC,-,TRBV27,TRBJ2-7,TRBD2
CASSDGQGRHTEAFF,TGCGCCAGCAGCGATGGACAGGGCAGACACACTGAAGCTTTCTTT,-,TRBV5-1,TRBJ1-1,TRBD1
CASSLWQGGNTIYF,TGTGCCAGCAGTTTATGGCAGGGGGGAAACACCATATATTTT,-,TRBV28,TRBJ1-3,-
CASSLRGTSGDNEQFF,TGTGCCAGCAGCCTTCGGGGGACTAGCGGGGACAATGAGCAGTTCTTC,-,TRBV27,TRBJ2-1,TRBD2
CASSLDRGEDFAGTDTQYF,TGTGCCAGCAGCTTGGACAGGGGGGAGGATTTCGCAGGGACAGATACGCAGTATTTT,-,TRBV5-6,TRBJ2-3,TRBD1
CASRGQGLGETQYF,TGTGCCAGCAGGGGACAGGGATTAGGAGAGACCCAGTACTTC,-,TRBV27,TRBJ2-5,TRBD1
CSVASGPNYGYTF,TGCAGCGTTGCGTCAGGGCCTAACTATGGCTACACCTTC,-,TRBV29-1,TRBJ1-2,-
CASTATGRYEQYF,TGTGCCAGCACTGCGACAGGCAGGTACGAGCAGTACTTC,once,TRBV28,TRBJ2-7,-
CASSSTDRVSGELFF,TGTGCCAGCAGCTCGACGGACAGGGTGAGCGGGGAGCTGTTTTTT,few,TRBV7-2,TRBJ2-2,TRBD1
CASSTQGTGRDGYTF,TGTGCCAGCAGCACCCAAGGGACAGGGAGAGATGGCTACACCTTC,-,TRBV5-4,TRBJ1-2,TRBD1
CASSFHPPRVWDRESNQPQHF,TGTGCCAGCAGCTTTCACCCACCAAGGGTATGGGACAGGGAAAGCAATCAGCCCCAGCATTTT,-,TRBV7-8,TRBJ1-5,TRBD1
CASRAGTGKGYTF,TGTGCCAGCAGAGCCGGGACAGGAAAAGGCTACACCTTC,-,TRBV28,TRBJ1-2,TRBD1
CASSPRQGVSYEQYF,TGCGCCAGCAGTCCCAGACAGGGGGTAAGCTACGAGCAGTACTTC,-,TRBV23-1,TRBJ2-7,TRBD1
CASNGGRGDRETQYF,TGTGCCAGCAATGGGGGACGGGGGGATAGAGAGACCCAGTACTTC,-,TRBV5-5,TRBJ2-5,TRBD2
CASSVDPTAYEQYF,TGTGCCAGCAGCGTTGACCCGACAGCCTACGAGCAGTACTTC,-,TRBV7-8,TRBJ2-7,-
CASSLVGQGNTEAFF,TGTGCCAGCAGTTTGGTTGGACAGGGGAACACTGAAGCTTTCTTT,-,TRBV28,TRBJ1-1,TRBD1
CATSRVRGQYEQYF,TGTGCCACCAGCAGAGTCAGGGGCCAATACGAGCAGTACTTC,-,TRBV15,TRBJ2-7,-
CASSRQLNTEAFF,TGTGCCAGCAGCCGACAGCTGAACACTGAAGCTTTCTTT,once,TRBV7-7,TRBJ1-1,-
CASSENRIDRAVSTDTQYF,TGTGCCAGCAGCGAAAACCGAATCGACAGGGCGGTCAGCACAGATACGCAGTATTTT,-,TRBV7-9,TRBJ2-3,TRBD1
CAISESEAGTDTQYF,TGTGCCATCAGTGAGTCGGAGGCCGGCACAGATACGCAGTATTTT,once,TRBV10-3,TRBJ2-3,-
CASSFWKQAMNEQFF,TGTGCCAGCAGTTTTTGGAAACAAGCGATGAATGAGCAGTTCTTC,-,TRBV27,TRBJ2-1,-
CASSPEGAGELFF,TGCGCCAGCAGCCCCGAGGGGGCCGGGGAGCTGTTTTTT,-,TRBV4-3,TRBJ2-2,-
CASRGTGSEKLFF,TGTGCCAGCAGGGGTACAGGGAGTGAAAAACTGTTTTTT,-,TRBV6-6,TRBJ1-4,-
CASRLRGSKQETQYF,TGTGCCAGCAGATTAAGGGGGTCGAAACAGGAGACCCAGTACTTC,-,TRBV7-2,TRBJ2-5,-
CASSFTSMNTEAFF,TGTGCCAGCAGTTTTACTTCCATGAACACTGAAGCTTTCTTT,once,TRBV27,TRBJ1-1,-
CASSLRTGSGPPLHF,TGTGCCAGCAGTTTAAGGACAGGGAGTGGACCACCCCTCCACTTT,-,TRBV27,TRBJ1-6,TRBD1
CAIPYGGRQETQYF,TGTGCCATACCGTACGGGGGGCGCCAAGAGACCCAGTACTTC,-,TRBV11-2,TRBJ2-5,-
CATSSPDRGNQPQHF,TGTGCCACCAGCTCCCCGGACAGGGGCAATCAGCCCCAGCATTTT,-,TRBV15,TRBJ1-5,TRBD1
CASSPDREGEQYF,TGTGCCAGCTCACCGGACAGGGAGGGAGAGCAGTACTTC,-,TRBV18,TRBJ2-7,-
CASSIQGSTDTQYF,TGTGCCAGTAGTATCCAGGGGAGCACAGATACGCAGTATTTT,-,TRBV19,TRBJ2-3,-
CATRDRISYNEQFF,TGTGCCACCAGGGACAGAATCTCCTACAATGAGCAGTTCTTC,-,TRBV6-1,TRBJ2-1,TRBD1
CASSQDGRGHQPQHF,TGCGCCAGCAGCCAAGACGGCAGGGGCCATCAGCCCCAGCATTTT,-,TRBV4-1,TRBJ1-5,-
CASRERDRGWYQPQHF,TGTGCCAGCAGGGAAAGGGACAGGGGGTGGTATCAGCCCCAGCATTTT,few,TRBV6-1,TRBJ1-5,TRBD1
CASSYSGTGVHEQYF,TGTGCCAGCAGTTACTCCGGGACAGGGGTCCACGAGCAGTACTTC,-,TRBV6-5,TRBJ2-7,TRBD1
CASSESGGNGANVLTF,TGTGCCAGCAGCGAATCAGGGGGCAATGGGGCCAACGTCCTGACTTTC,-,TRBV11-3,TRBJ2-6,TRBD1
CASSADGRDSYEQYF,TGTGCCAGTAGTGCCGATGGGCGGGACAGCTACGAGCAGTACTTC,-,TRBV19,TRBJ2-7,-
CASSPTSGRSGNEQFF,TGTGCCAGCTCACCCACTAGCGGGAGAAGCGGCAATGAGCAGTTCTTC,-,TRBV18,TRBJ2-1,TRBD2
CASRLGPNLAYEQYF,TGCGCCAGCAGGCTGGGCCCGAACTTAGCCTACGAGCAGTACTTC,-,TRBV5-1,TRBJ2-7,-
CSAGWESEQYF,TGCAGCGCTGGCTGGGAGAGCGAGCAGTACTTC,-,TRBV29-1,TRBJ2-7,-
CASSQSTPRGSYGYTF,TGTGCCAGCTCACAATCCACCCCTCGGGGGAGCTATGGCTACACCTTC,-,TRBV18,TRBJ1-2,-
CASSLDQGQEAFF,TGCGCCAGCAGCTTGGACCAGGGACAGGAAGCTTTCTTT,-,TRBV5-1,TRBJ1-1,TRBD1
CASSQGANTEAFF,TGCGCCAGCAGCCAAGGGGCGAACACTGAAGCTTTCTTT,-,TRBV4-3,TRBJ1-1,-
CASNPHRRVNTEAFF,TGTGCCAGCAACCCGCACAGGAGGGTGAACACTGAAGCTTTCTTT,-,TRBV21-1,TRBJ1-1,-
CASSVLRGEQFF,TGTGCCAGTAGTGTCCTAAGGGGTGAGCAGTTCTTC,-,TRBV19,TRBJ2-1,-
CASSPKGASGYTF,TGCGCCAGCAGCCCTAAGGGGGCGTCGGGCTACACCTTC,once,TRBV5-1,TRBJ1-2,TRBD1
CASSPRTSGSSYEQYF,TGCGCCAGCAGCCCAAGGACTAGCGGGAGCAGCTACGAGCAGTACTTC,-,TRBV5-1,TRBJ2-7,TRBD2
CASSQDNPRTGGNQPQHF,TGCGCCAGCAGCCAGGATAACCCACGGACAGGGGGAAATCAGCCCCAGCATTTT,-,TRBV4-1,TRBJ1-5,TRBD1
CASSPWGQGLIYQPQHF,TGTGCCAGCAGCCCATGGGGGCAGGGGCTCATATATCAGCCCCAGCATTTT,-,TRBV7-2,TRBJ1-5,-
CASSPRPGRINGYTF,TGTGCCAGCAGCCCAAGGCCAGGGCGTATCAATGGCTACACCTTC,-,TRBV7-3,TRBJ1-2,-